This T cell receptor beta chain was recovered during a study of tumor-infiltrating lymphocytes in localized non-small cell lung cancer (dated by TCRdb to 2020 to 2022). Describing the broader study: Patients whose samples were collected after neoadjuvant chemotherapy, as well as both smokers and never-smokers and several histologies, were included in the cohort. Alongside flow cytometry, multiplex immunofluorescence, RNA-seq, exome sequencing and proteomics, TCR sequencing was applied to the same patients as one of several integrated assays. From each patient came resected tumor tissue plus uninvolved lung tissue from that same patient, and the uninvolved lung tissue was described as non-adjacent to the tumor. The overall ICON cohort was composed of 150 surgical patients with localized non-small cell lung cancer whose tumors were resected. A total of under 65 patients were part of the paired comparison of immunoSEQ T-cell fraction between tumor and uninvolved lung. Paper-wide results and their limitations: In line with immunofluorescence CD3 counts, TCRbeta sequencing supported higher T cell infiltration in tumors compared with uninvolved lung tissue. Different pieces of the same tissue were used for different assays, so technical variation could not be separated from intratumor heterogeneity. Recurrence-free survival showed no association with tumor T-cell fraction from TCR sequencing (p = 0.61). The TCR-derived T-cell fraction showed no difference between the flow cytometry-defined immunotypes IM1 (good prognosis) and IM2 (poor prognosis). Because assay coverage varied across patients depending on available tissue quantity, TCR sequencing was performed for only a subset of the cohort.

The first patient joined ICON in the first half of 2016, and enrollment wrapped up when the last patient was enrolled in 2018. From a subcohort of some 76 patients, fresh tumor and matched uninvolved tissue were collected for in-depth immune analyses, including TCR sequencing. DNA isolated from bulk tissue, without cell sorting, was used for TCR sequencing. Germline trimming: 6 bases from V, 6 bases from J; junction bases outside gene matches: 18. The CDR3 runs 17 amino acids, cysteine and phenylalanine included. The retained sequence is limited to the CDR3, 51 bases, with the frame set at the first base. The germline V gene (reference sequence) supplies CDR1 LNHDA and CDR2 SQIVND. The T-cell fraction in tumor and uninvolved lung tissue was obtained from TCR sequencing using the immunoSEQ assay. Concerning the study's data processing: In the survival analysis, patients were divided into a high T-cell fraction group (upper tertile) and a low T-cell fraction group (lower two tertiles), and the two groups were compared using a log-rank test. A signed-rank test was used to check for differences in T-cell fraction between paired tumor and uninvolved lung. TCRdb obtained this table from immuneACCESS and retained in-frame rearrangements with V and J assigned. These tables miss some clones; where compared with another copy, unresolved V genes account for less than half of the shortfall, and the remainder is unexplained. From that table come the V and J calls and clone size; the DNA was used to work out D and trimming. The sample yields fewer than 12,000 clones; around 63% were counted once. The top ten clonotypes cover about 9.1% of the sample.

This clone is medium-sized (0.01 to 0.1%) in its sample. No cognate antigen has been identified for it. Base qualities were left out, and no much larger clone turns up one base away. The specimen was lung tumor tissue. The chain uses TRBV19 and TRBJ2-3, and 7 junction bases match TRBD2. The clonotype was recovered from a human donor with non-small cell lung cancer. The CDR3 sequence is CASSYRASGALTDTQYF. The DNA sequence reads TGTGCCAGTAGCTATAGGGCTAGCGGCGCCCTTACGGATACGCAGTATTTT.